A selection of T cell receptor beta chains follows, all from one sample in a study of blood T cell repertoires in COVID-19. TCRdb's table, derived via immunoSEQ multiplex PCR, lists solely in-frame clones and lacks some. The repertoire consists of 250,000 or so clones, with roughly four fifths occurring once and the leading ten covering 8.9%. The sequenced sample consisted of peripheral blood. The receptors shown here come from an elderly man with acute or convalescent COVID-19. The CDR3 runs from the conserved cysteine through the conserved F or W.

TRBJ2-6 TRBV7-9 CASLPLDRGNSGANVLTF
TRBJ2-7 TRBV7-9 CASSPSGTTLNGQYF
TRBJ2-3 TRBV2 CASSVRTSGRLNTQYF
TRBJ1-5 TRBV4-1 CASSQEQALYNQPQHF
TRBJ2-5 TRBV24-1 CATSYGTFDQETQYF
TRBJ1-5 TRBV18 CASSPSGTVKQPQHF
TRBJ2-7 TRBV24-1 CATSPGGGGHYEQYF
TRBJ1-2 TRBV12-3/TRBV12-4 CASSPTGSYGYTF
TRBJ2-1 TRBV4-1 CASSQILLADEQFF
TRBJ2-6 TRBV30 CAWSQTYTGVISGANVLTF
TRBJ1-3 TRBV20-1 CSASFGGAGNTIYF
TRBJ2-5 TRBV9 CASSVDSPGQETQYF
TRBJ2-7 TRBV2 CASSLTSGGAHPYF
TRBJ2-6 TRBV4-2 CASSPQGSSGANVLTF
TRBJ2-3 TRBV5-1 CASSLGPPGGGTDTQYF
TRBJ2-2 TRBV3-1/TRBV3-2 CASSQVPGWNTGELFF
TRBJ1-2 TRBV19 CASSTRQPDPEQGAVFYGYTF
TRBJ2-1 TRBV2 CASSVRMINEQFF
TRBJ2-5 TRBV18 CASSAGTSSRQETQYF
TRBJ2-2 TRBV24-1 CATSDSLVNTGELFF
TRBJ2-5 TRBV23-1 CASSQSEDRGKETQYF
TRBJ2-7 TRBV20-1 CSARDVIEQYF